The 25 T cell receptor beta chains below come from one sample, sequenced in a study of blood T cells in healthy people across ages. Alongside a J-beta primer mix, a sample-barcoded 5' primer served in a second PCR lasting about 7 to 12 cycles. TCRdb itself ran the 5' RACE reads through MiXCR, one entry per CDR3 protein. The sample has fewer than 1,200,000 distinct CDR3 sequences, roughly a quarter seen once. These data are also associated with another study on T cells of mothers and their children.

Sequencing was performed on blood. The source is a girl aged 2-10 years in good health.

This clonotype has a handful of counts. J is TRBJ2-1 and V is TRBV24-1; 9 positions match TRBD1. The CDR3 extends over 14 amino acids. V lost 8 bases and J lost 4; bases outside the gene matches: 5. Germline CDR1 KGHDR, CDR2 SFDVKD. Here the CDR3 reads CATKGDREYNEQFF. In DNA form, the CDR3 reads TGTGCCACCAAGGGGGACAGGGAGTACAATGAGCAGTTCTTC.

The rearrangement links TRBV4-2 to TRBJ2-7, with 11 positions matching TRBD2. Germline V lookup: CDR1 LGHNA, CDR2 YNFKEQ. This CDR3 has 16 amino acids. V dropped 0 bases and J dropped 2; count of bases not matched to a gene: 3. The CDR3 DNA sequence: TGTGCCAGCAGCCAAGAACTAGCGGGGGTAACCTACGAGCAGTACTTC. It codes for CASSQELAGVTYEQYF.

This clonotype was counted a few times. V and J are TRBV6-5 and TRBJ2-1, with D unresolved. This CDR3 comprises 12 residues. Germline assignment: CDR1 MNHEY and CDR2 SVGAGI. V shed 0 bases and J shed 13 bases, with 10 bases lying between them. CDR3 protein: CASSYSTGRQFF. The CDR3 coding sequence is TGTGCCAGCAGTTACTCGACCGGACGTCAGTTCTTC.

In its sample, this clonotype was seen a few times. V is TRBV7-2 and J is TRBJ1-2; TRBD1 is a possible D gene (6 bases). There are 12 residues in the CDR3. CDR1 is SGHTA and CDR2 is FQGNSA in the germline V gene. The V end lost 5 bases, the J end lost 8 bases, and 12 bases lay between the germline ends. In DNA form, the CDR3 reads TGTGCCAGCAGCAGCAAACAGGGCGGCTACACCTTC. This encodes CASSSKQGGYTF.

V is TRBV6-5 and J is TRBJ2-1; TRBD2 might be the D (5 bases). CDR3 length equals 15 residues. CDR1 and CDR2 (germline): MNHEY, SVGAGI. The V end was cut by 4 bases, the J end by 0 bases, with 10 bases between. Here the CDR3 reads CASSSVGSSYNEQFF. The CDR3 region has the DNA TGTGCCAGCAGTTCGGTAGGGAGCTCCTACAATGAGCAGTTCTTC.

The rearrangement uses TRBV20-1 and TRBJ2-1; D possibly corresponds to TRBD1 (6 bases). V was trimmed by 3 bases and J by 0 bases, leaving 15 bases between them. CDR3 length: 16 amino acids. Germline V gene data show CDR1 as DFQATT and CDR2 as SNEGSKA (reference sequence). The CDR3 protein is CSASSQGIYSYNEQFF. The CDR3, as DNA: TGCAGTGCTAGTTCTCAGGGGATATACTCCTACAATGAGCAGTTCTTC.

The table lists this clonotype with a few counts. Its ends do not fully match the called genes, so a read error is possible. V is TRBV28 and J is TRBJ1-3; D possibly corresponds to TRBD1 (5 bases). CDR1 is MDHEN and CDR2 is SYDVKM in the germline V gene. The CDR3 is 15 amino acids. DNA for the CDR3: TGTGTCAGCAGTCCCCAGGGTCCCTCTGGAAACACCATATATTTT. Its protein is CVSSPQGPSGNTIYF.

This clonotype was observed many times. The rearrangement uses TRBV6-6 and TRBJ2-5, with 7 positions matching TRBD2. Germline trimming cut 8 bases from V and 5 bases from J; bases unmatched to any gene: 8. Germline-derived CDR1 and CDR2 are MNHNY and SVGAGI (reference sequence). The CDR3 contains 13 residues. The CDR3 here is CASENGGFETQYF. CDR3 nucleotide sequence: TGTGCCAGCGAGAACGGGGGGTTCGAGACCCAGTACTTC.

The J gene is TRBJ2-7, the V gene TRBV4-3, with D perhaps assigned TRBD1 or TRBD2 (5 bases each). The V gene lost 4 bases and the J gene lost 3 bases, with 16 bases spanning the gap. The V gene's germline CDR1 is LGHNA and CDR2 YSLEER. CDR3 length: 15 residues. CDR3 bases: TGCGCCAGCAGCCCCACCGCCGGGACCCTCTACGAGCAGTACTTC. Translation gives CASSPTAGTLYEQYF.

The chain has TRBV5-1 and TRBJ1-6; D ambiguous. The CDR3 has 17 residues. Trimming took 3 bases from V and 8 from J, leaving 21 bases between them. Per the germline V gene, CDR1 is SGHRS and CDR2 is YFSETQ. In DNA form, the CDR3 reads TGCGCCAGCAGCTATATGGGTGCGGCGTATATCGATTCACCCCTCCACTTT. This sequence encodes CASSYMGAAYIDSPLHF.

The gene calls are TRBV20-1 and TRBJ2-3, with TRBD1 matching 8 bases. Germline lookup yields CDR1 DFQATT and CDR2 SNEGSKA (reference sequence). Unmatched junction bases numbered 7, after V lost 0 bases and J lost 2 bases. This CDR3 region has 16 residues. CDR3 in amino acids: CSARDQTGVLTDTQYF. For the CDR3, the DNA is TGCAGTGCTAGAGATCAGACAGGGGTCCTCACAGATACGCAGTATTTT.

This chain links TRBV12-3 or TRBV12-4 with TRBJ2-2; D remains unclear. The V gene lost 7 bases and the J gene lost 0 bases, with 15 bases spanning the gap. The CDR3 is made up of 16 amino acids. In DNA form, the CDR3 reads TGTGCCAGCACCCCTAGGACCGCATCGAACACCGGGGAGCTGTTTTTT. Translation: CASTPRTASNTGELFF.

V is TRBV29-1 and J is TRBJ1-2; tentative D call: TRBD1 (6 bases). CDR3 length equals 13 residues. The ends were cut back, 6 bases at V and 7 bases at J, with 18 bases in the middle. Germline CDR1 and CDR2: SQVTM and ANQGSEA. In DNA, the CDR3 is TGCAGCGTCCTTCTCCCGGGGGCGTTTGGCTACACCTTC. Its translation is CSVLLPGAFGYTF.

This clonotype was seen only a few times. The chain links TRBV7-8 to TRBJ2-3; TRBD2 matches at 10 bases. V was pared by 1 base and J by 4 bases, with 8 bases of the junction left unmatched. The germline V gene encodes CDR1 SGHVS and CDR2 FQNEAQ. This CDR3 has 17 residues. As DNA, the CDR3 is TGTGCCAGCAGCTTAGTAACGCTAGCGGGAGAGCCAGATACGCAGTATTTT. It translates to CASSLVTLAGEPDTQYF.

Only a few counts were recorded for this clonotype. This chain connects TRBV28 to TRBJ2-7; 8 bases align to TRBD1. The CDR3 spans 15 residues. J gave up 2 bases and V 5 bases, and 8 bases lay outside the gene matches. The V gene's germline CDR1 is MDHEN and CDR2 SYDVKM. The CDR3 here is CASSPRDRPTYEQYF. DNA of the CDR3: TGTGCCAGCAGTCCTCGGGACAGGCCTACCTACGAGCAGTACTTC.

The CDR3 region has the DNA TGTGCCAGCAGCCCCCGGGACAGGGGGATCCCTAACTCCGCGGGTTTCAATTCACCCCTCCACTTT. Protein product: CASSPRDRGIPNSAGFNSPLHF. This chain links TRBV4-2 with TRBJ1-6; 11 nucleotides align to TRBD1. The CDR3 has 22 amino acids. Trimming cost V 4 bases and J 7 bases; bases outside gene matches: 24. CDR1 and CDR2 from the germline V gene are LGHNA and YNFKEQ.

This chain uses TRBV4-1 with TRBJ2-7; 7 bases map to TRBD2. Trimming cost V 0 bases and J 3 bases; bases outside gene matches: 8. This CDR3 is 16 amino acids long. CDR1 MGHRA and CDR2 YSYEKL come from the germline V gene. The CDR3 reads CASSQEWEAGRYEQYF. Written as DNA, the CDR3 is TGCGCCAGCAGCCAAGAATGGGAAGCGGGACGCTACGAGCAGTACTTC.

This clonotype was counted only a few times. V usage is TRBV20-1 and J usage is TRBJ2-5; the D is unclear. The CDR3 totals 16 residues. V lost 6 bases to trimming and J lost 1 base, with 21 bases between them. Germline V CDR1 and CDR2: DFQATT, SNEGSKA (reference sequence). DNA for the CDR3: TGCAGTGCCGCGGACCCTCCCAGGTCCCGCCAAGAGACCCAGTACTTC. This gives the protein CSAADPPRSRQETQYF.

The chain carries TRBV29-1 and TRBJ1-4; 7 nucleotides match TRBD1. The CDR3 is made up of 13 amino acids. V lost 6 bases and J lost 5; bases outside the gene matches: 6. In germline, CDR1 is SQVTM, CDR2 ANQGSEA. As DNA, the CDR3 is TGCAGCGTAAACGACAGGGAGAATGAAAAACTGTTTTTT. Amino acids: CSVNDRENEKLFF.

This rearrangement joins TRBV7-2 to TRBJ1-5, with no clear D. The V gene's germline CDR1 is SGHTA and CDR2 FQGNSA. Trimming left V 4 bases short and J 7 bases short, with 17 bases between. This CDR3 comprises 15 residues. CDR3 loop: CASSSERGAGQPQHF. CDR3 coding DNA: TGTGCCAGCAGCTCCGAAAGAGGAGCGGGACAGCCCCAGCATTTT.

CDR3 nucleotide sequence: TGTGCCAGCAGCGCACTCGACAGCCACACTGAAGCTTTCTTT. Its protein product is CASSALDSHTEAFF. The V gene is TRBV9, the J gene TRBJ1-1; a possible D gene is TRBD1 (5 bases). V lost 3 bases and J 3 bases, leaving 12 bases between the germline ends. The germline V gene encodes CDR1 SGDLS and CDR2 YYNGEE. The CDR3 extends over 14 amino acids.

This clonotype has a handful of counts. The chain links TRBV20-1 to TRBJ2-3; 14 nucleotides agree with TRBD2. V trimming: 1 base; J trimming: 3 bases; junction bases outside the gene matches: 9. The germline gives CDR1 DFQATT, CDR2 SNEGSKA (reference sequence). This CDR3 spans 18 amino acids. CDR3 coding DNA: TGCAGTGCTAGAGGGGGACTAGCGGGAGTTTTGAGGACAGATACGCAGTATTTT. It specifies CSARGGLAGVLRTDTQYF.

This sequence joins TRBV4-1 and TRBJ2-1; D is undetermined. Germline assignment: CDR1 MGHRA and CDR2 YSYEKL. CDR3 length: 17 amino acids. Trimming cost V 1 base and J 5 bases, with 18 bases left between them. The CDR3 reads CASSQVGVRDQDNEQFF. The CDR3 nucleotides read TGCGCCAGCAGCCAAGTGGGCGTCAGAGATCAGGACAATGAGCAGTTCTTC.

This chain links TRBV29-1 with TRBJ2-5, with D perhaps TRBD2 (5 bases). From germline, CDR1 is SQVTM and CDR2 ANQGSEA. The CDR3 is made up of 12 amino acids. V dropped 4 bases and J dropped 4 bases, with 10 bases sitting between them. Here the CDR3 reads CSVVRGTETQYF. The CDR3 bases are TGCAGCGTTGTTCGGGGAACAGAGACCCAGTACTTC.

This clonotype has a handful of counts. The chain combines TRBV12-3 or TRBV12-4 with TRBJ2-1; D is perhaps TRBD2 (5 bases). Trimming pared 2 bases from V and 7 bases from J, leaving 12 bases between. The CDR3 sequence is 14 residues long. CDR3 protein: CASSLKESGNEQFF. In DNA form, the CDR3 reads TGTGCCAGCAGTTTAAAGGAGTCGGGGAATGAGCAGTTCTTC.